This TCR beta chain is drawn from a study of a mutant IDH1 vaccine in newly diagnosed glioma (dated by TCRdb to the early 2020s). Regarding the study in general: Patients were given eight vaccinations, in weeks 1, 3, 5, 7, 11, 15, 19 and 23, which matched visits V03 through V10. In the chemotherapy-containing groups, vaccination started alongside temozolomide cycles, whereas in patients who had radiotherapy alone it started 4-6 weeks after radiotherapy. The roughly 32 treated patients were approximately 62% male and 37.5% female, with a mean age of approximately 40 years. Before enrollment, most patients had been given radiochemotherapy with temozolomide as standard therapy, while the rest had received either radiotherapy alone or temozolomide alone. Peripheral blood samples were drawn at six visits, namely V03 (baseline), V05, V07, V10, V12 and V13. Longitudinal TCRB deep sequencing was performed for fewer than 30 treated patients wherever samples were available for exploratory analyses. The paper's findings and limits, for the study overall: Selection of PBMC samples for TCRB deep sequencing was based on availability. Across multiple MHC alleles, vaccine-induced immune responses were seen in more than 80% of patients. Pseudoprogression appeared unrelated to alterations in the top peripheral T cell clonotypes detected by TCRB sequencing. The authors noted that analyses of patient blood samples could not be reproduced because of sample limitations.

Read against the paper, the sample's time point label means: week 5, during vaccination. Each vaccine dose, consisting of 300 ug of a 20-mer mutant IDH1 peptide in Montanide, was administered subcutaneously with topical imiquimod. All donors had newly diagnosed IDH1-mutant astrocytomas of WHO grade 3 or 4 that showed loss of nuclear ATRX. The samples were drawn from NOA16, a multicentre, single-arm, open-label phase I trial in Germany that tested a mutant IDH1 peptide vaccine in humans for the first time. The DNeasy Blood and Tissue Kit was used to extract genomic DNA from EDTA blood for TCRB sequencing. In this sample, this clone turned up once. The antigen this receptor binds is unknown. No clone much larger than this one lies a single base away; base qualities are absent. Library method: the immunoSEQ multiplex PCR assay. Rearranged TCR beta chain sequences were amplified with the hsTCRB Kit following the manufacturer's protocol. An Illumina MiSeq was used to sequence the TCRB libraries. The authors' pipeline ran thus. The kit vendor's proprietary platform handled demultiplexing, trimming and gene mapping. Drawn from immuneACCESS, this table holds only the in-frame rearrangements with V and J called that TCRdb kept. Clones are partly lost; checked studies trace under half to an unresolved V gene and leave the rest unexplained. From that table come the V and J calls and clone size; the DNA was used to work out D and trimming. The sample has roughly 54,000 clones on record, approximately 80% of them singletons. The biggest ten clones account for 3% to 4% of the sample.

The CDR3 sequence holds 15 residues, the cysteine and phenylalanine included. Solely the CDR3 DNA is kept, with 45 bases framed from the first base. Here V drops 2 bases and J drops 5 bases, and the junction holds 8 bases not matched to any gene. Per the germline V gene, SGHTA is the CDR1 and FQGNSA is the CDR2. Sequencing used PBMCs, obtained from a glioma patient whose treatment included an IDH1 peptide vaccine. The V and J genes are TRBV7-2 and TRBJ1-2; 7 nucleotides in the junction match TRBD1. The receptor's source is a man aged 25-45 years with glioma. The CDR3 is CASSLRGTENYGYTF. The DNA is TGTGCCAGCAGCTTAAGAGGGACAGAGAATTATGGCTACACCTTC.